The 21 T cell receptor beta chains listed next were all sequenced from one sample in a study of blood T cell repertoires in COVID-19. Libraries were prepared by immunoSEQ multiplex PCR; TCRdb keeps only in-frame clonotypes and omits some of them. This table has about 170,000 clones, approximately 85% appearing once. What was sequenced was peripheral blood. The receptors here all came from a man aged 40-49 years who had recovered from COVID-19.

This clone showed up just a few times. This chain uses TRBV25-1 with TRBJ1-1; 7 nucleotides match TRBD1. The CDR3 extends over 13 amino acids. CDR1 is MGHDK, CDR2 SYGVNS, per germline. Losses at the gene ends were 2 bases for V and 4 bases for J; bases not matched to a gene: 1. The CDR3 region has the DNA TGTGCCAGCAGTGAAACAGGGGCCACTGAAGCTTTCTTT. It yields the protein CASSETGATEAFF.

This sequence joins TRBV7-3 and TRBJ2-3, with 11 bases matching TRBD1. Germline-derived CDR1 and CDR2 are SGHTA and FQGTGA. J was trimmed by 7 bases and V by 2 bases; bases with no gene match: 5. The CDR3 loop spans 15 amino acids. In DNA, the CDR3 is TGTGCCAGCAGCTTACGGGACAGGGGGTGGAATACGCAGTATTTT. Residues: CASSLRDRGWNTQYF.

The chain uses TRBV4-3 and TRBJ2-7; D may be TRBD1 (6 bases). The CDR3 length is 15 residues. Trimming left V 1 base short and J 5 bases short, with 15 bases between. Germline CDR1 and CDR2: LGHNA and YSLEER. The CDR3 region is CASSQGAGEFNEQYF. CDR3 in DNA: TGCGCCAGCAGCCAAGGGGCAGGGGAGTTCAACGAGCAGTACTTC.

V and J are TRBV20-1 and TRBJ2-1; D assignment may be TRBD1 or TRBD2 (5 bases each). The germline V gene has CDR1 DFQATT and CDR2 SNEGSKA (reference sequence). Trimming pared 3 bases from V and 4 bases from J, leaving 10 bases between. The CDR3 covers 13 residues. In DNA form, the CDR3 reads TGCAGTGCTAGTGAGGGGAGTTACAATGAGCAGTTCTTC. This encodes CSASEGSYNEQFF.

This clone was detected once. The chain couples TRBV9 to TRBJ2-7; possibly TRBD2 for D (5 bases). CDR1 SGDLS and CDR2 YYNGEE come from the germline V gene. Trimming took 0 bases from V and 3 from J, leaving 19 bases between them. This CDR3 spans 17 amino acids. CDR3 bases: TGTGCCAGCAGCGTAGGGAAGGAGAGGACCGGGAACTACGAGCAGTACTTC. Protein product: CASSVGKERTGNYEQYF.

This clone was found a few times. J is TRBJ1-5 and V is TRBV19; D is possibly TRBD1 (5 bases). Germline lookup yields CDR1 LNHDA and CDR2 SQIVND (reference sequence). The CDR3 has 14 amino acids. The ends were cut back, 7 bases at V and 0 bases at J, with 10 bases in the middle. CDR3 in DNA: TGTGCCAGTAATCGACAGTATAGCAATCAGCCCCAGCATTTT. Protein product: CASNRQYSNQPQHF.

This chain connects TRBV28 to TRBJ1-5; 7 bases are a match to TRBD1. Germline CDR1 is MDHEN and CDR2 is SYDVKM. V lost 5 bases and J lost 0; bases outside the gene matches: 10. The CDR3 has 17 residues. This CDR3 reads CASSTHGQVDSNQPQHF. The CDR3 bases are TGTGCCAGCAGTACCCACGGACAGGTCGATAGCAATCAGCCCCAGCATTTT.

This clone was found once. CDR3 loop: CSVVTGMTDTQYF. For the CDR3, the DNA is TGCAGCGTTGTAACAGGGATGACAGATACGCAGTATTTT. The genes are TRBV29-1 and TRBJ2-3; possible D gene TRBD1, 6 bases. The CDR3 runs 13 residues. The germline V and J ends were trimmed by 4 bases and 3 bases, with 11 bases remaining between them. CDR1 is SQVTM, CDR2 ANQGSEA, per germline.

The chain uses TRBV30 and TRBJ2-7; D is unclear. The CDR3 runs to 12 residues. Trimming stripped 3 bases from V and 4 bases from J, with 10 bases between. Germline lookup yields CDR1 GTSNPN and CDR2 SVGIG (reference sequence). The CDR3 loop reads CAWSGAAYEQYF. CDR3 DNA sequence: TGTGCCTGGAGCGGTGCGGCTTACGAGCAGTACTTC.

CDR3: CASSLAPGTREKLFF. Written as DNA, the CDR3 is TGTGCCAGCAGCTTAGCTCCCGGGACACGTGAAAAACTGTTTTTT. This sequence joins TRBV7-2 and TRBJ1-4, with D possibly being TRBD1 (6 bases). The CDR3 runs 15 residues. Germline CDR1 reads SGHTA; CDR2 reads FQGNSA. The V end was cut by 0 bases, the J end by 7 bases, with 12 bases between. The full variable domain, its missing parts supplied by reference TRBV7-2 and TRBJ1-4, is GAGVSQSPSNKVTEKGKDVELRCDPISGHTALYWYRQSLGQGLEFLIYFQGNSAPDKSGLPSDRFSAERTGGSVSTLTIQRTQQEDSAVYLCASSLAPGTREKLFFGSGTQLSVL.

This chain links TRBV4-3 with TRBJ1-5, with no clear D. Germline CDR1 and CDR2: LGHNA and YSLEER. This CDR3 comprises 14 residues. V lost 3 bases and J lost 4, with 10 bases in between. CDR3 DNA: TGCGCCAGCAGCCACGGCTCGGGAAATCAGCCCCAGCATTTT. This gives the protein CASSHGSGNQPQHF.

The chain recombines TRBV18 with TRBJ2-3; D is unclear. Germline CDR1 and CDR2: KGHSH and LQKENI. The V gene lost 3 bases and the J gene lost 6 bases, with 7 bases spanning the gap. CDR3 length: 12 residues. The chain's CDR3 is CASSPNYDTQYF. The CDR3 bases are TGTGCCAGCTCACCGAACTACGATACGCAGTATTTT.

The V call is TRBV11-2, the J call TRBJ2-1, with 8 bases aligning to TRBD2. Germline trimming cut 7 bases from V and 1 base from J; bases unmatched to any gene: 6. Per germline, CDR1 SGHAT and CDR2 FQNNGV. CDR3 size: 15 residues. CDR3 sequence: CASTQGGGSYNEQFF. For the CDR3, the DNA is TGTGCCAGCACCCAAGGCGGGGGGTCCTACAATGAGCAGTTCTTC.

The gene calls are TRBV29-1 and TRBJ1-1, with 9 bases that match TRBD1. This CDR3 has 14 amino acids. Germline-derived CDR1 and CDR2 are SQVTM and ANQGSEA. The V segment lost 7 bases and the J segment 8 bases; nucleotides outside the gene matches: 14. CDR3 nucleotide sequence: TGCAGCGATCGGGACAGGGCGATTGGTGCCGAAGCTTTCTTT. Its translation is CSDRDRAIGAEAFF.

This chain uses TRBV2 with TRBJ1-6; 7 nucleotides agree with TRBD1. Trimming took 6 bases from V and 6 from J; bases not matched to a gene: 8. Germline V gives CDR1 SNHLY, CDR2 FYNNEI. The CDR3 totals 15 residues. This CDR3 reads CASSGLGTVNSPLHF. CDR3 nucleotides: TGTGCCAGCAGCGGCCTCGGGACAGTTAATTCACCCCTCCACTTT.

This clone was seen only a few times. The genes are TRBV1 and TRBJ1-4. TRBV1 is shown as a pseudogene. This CDR3 contains 17 residues. CDR3 in amino acids: CTSSQVYSYATNEKLFF. CDR3 coding DNA: TGCACCAGCAGCCAAGTTTATAGCTATGCAACTAATGAAAAACTGTTTTTT.

The rearrangement joins TRBV5-1 to TRBJ2-1; 7 nucleotides match TRBD2. With 9 bases clipped from V and 4 bases from J, the junction kept 13 bases outside the gene matches. CDR3 length equals 15 residues. The germline V gene encodes CDR1 SGHRS and CDR2 YFSETQ. The CDR3 sequence is CATTQGGLGYNEQFF. CDR3 nucleotides: TGCGCCACTACTCAGGGAGGACTAGGATACAATGAGCAGTTCTTC.

The chain employs TRBV7-2 and TRBJ1-2; TRBD1 matches 9 bases. The CDR3 extends over 13 amino acids. V was clipped by 5 bases and J by 7 bases; unmatched bases: 5. Germline V gives CDR1 SGHTA, CDR2 FQGNSA. This CDR3 is CASSPTGGFGYTF. The CDR3 DNA sequence: TGTGCCAGCAGCCCTACAGGGGGCTTTGGCTACACCTTC.

The chain uses TRBV19 and TRBJ1-3; D not resolved. Germline V CDR1 and CDR2: LNHDA, SQIVND (reference sequence). The V end lost 6 bases, the J end lost 0 bases, and 6 bases lay between the germline ends. CDR3 size: 13 residues. CDR3: CASRFYSGNTIYF. CDR3 bases: TGTGCCAGTAGGTTCTACTCTGGAAACACCATATATTTT.

This chain uses TRBV29-1 with TRBJ2-5, with 11 positions matching TRBD2. J gave up 0 bases and V 7 bases, and 10 bases lay outside the gene matches. The germline V gene encodes CDR1 SQVTM and CDR2 ANQGSEA. CDR3 size: 16 residues. The CDR3 here is CSAETSGERYQETQYF. The DNA of the CDR3 is TGCAGCGCCGAGACTAGCGGGGAGAGGTACCAAGAGACCCAGTACTTC.

The chain links TRBV21-1 to TRBJ1-1; no DNA check was done on the table's D call, TRBD1. TRBV21-1 is assigned pseudogene status. The CDR3 sequence is 14 residues long. The CDR3 spells CASSLGQGATEAFF. For the CDR3, the DNA is TGTGCCAGCAGCCTAGGACAGGGGGCAACTGAAGCTTTCTTT.